This TCR beta chain was observed in a study of T cell changes during pregnancy in multiple sclerosis. The V gene's germline CDR1 is SGHDN and CDR2 FVKESK. CDR3 length equals 14 residues. The V end lost 2 bases, the J end lost 3 bases, and 8 bases lay between the germline ends. Some clones are missing from TCRdb's copy, which holds only in-frame ones; the method was immunoSEQ multiplex PCR. The repertoire holds about 77,000 clones, with roughly 91% as singletons. The clonotype comes from a female donor in good health, enrolled as a control in a pregnancy study. The material sequenced was peripheral blood, taken after pregnancy. The J gene is TRBJ1-3, the V gene TRBV14; D is possibly TRBD1 (5 bases). The CDR3 DNA sequence: TGTGCCAGCAGCCAAAGGGGACTTGGAAACACCATATATTTT. Amino acid sequence: CASSQRGLGNTIYF.